This entry features one T cell receptor beta chain sequence. Clones were sequenced by immunoSEQ multiplex PCR, and TCRdb holds only the in-frame ones, with some missing. The table includes about 75,000 clones, approximately 74% detected once. Germline V gene sequence: CDR1 MDHEN, CDR2 SYDVKM. The CDR3 has 12 amino acids. The ends were cut back, 6 bases at V and 6 bases at J, with 10 bases in the middle. The data were obtained in a study of blood T cell repertoires in COVID-19. On the study more broadly: The samples span acute and convalescent COVID-19 from the United States, Italy and Spain.

The clonotype was recovered from a human donor with acute or convalescent COVID-19. The donor label of this sample is uncertain. Input material: peripheral blood. The rearrangement joins TRBV28 to TRBJ2-3; D is perhaps TRBD1 (7 bases). The CDR3 protein is CASSPGGDTQYF. CDR3 sequence (DNA): TGTGCCAGCAGCCCAGGGGGGGATACGCAGTATTTT. Full variable domain (missing parts from reference TRBV28 and TRBJ2-3): DVKVTQSSRYLVKRTGEKVFLECVQDMDHENMFWYRQDPGLGLRLIYFSYDVKMKEKGDIPEGYSVSREKKERFSLILESASTNQTSMYLCASSPGGDTQYFGPGTRLTVL.